This TCR beta chain emerged from a study of control samples from healthy donors and cancer patients. Sequencing used immunoSEQ multiplex PCR; TCRdb keeps in-frame clones, though not all of them. Found here are about 150,000 clones, 93% of them singletons; the top ten hold approximately 5.7%. Germline loops: CDR1 MNHEY, CDR2 SMNVEV (reference sequence). The CDR3 spans 14 residues. The ends were cut back, 4 bases at V and 2 bases at J, with 9 bases in the middle. The TCR was taken from a young man in good health. The chain employs TRBV27 and TRBJ1-5; D unresolved. Material: blood. CDR3 amino acids: CASSSSRGNQPQHF. CDR3 sequence (DNA): TGTGCCAGCAGTTCCTCGAGGGGCAATCAGCCCCAGCATTTT.